One T cell receptor beta chain is described in this entry. The source of the sample is a study of control samples from healthy donors and cancer patients. Some clones are missing from TCRdb's copy, which holds only in-frame ones; the method was immunoSEQ multiplex PCR. Of around 75,000 clones in the sample, 92% were seen once. V was trimmed by 3 bases and J by 9 bases, leaving 9 bases between them. The CDR3 totals 13 residues. Germline V gene data show CDR1 as MDHEN and CDR2 as SYDVKM. This chain connects TRBV28 to TRBJ1-6; D gene uncertain. The receptor comes from a woman aged 60 to 75 in good health. The sequenced material came from blood. The CDR3 region is CASSLKGRSPLHF. Here the CDR3 DNA reads TGTGCCAGCAGTTTGAAGGGTCGTTCACCCCTCCACTTT.